The T cell receptor beta chain under discussion was sequenced for a study of OX40 agonist ivuxolimab in advanced cancers. For the study at large: Ivuxolimab, an antibody acting as an agonist of OX40 (CD134), was used to treat patients. Cancers in dose escalation were hepatocellular, melanoma, renal cell and head and neck. Prior anti-PD-1, anti-PD-L1 or anti-CTLA-4 therapy did not bar entry, and roughly 40% had some.

As regards this clone: Its antigen is still unknown.

Trimming at V came to 4 bases and at J to 7 bases, leaving 8 bases not matched to a gene. This CDR3 has 15 amino acids. Per the germline V gene, CDR1 is MNHEY and CDR2 is SVGAGI. Libraries were prepared by immunoSEQ multiplex PCR; TCRdb keeps only in-frame clonotypes and omits some of them. The table records fewer than 65,000 clones, 70% to 90% of them present only once. Points from the study as a whole: Those patients achieving a partial response at 0.1-3.0 mg/kg showed among the lowest clonal expansion.

The sample here was CD4+ or CD8+ T cells sorted from blood, taken in a trial of the OX40 agonist ivuxolimab. The rearrangement joins TRBV6-5 to TRBJ1-5, with 9 bases lining up with TRBD1. This TCR was recovered from an adult with an advanced solid tumor such as melanoma, head and neck, liver or kidney cancer. CDR3 DNA: TGTGCCAGCAGTTCCCGACAGGGGGTTCGGCAGCCCCAGCATTTT. It codes for CASSSRQGVRQPQHF.